The rows below give T cell receptor beta chains drawn from one sample of a study of T cell repertoires in cytomegalovirus infection. TCRdb passed the reads through MiXCR, listing each CDR3 protein once. Of roughly 500,000 distinct CDR3 sequences in the sample, 16% were seen once. The source material was CD8+ T cells from PBMCs. These receptor sequences come from a human donor in good health (CMV status not recorded). Some clones in this sample may be carry-over from other donors' samples. CDR3s include the opening cysteine and the closing phenylalanine or tryptophan. The order of the fields is D gene, clone size, J gene, V gene, CDR3 protein, CDR3 DNA. A D gene is named only where the DNA matches it firmly. Some rows mark clone size as missing; the rest say once, few, many or name a class of expanded clone.

TRBD1 . TRBJ1-1 TRBV19 CASRNQGANEAFF TGTGCCAGTAGAAACCAGGGGGCCAATGAAGCTTTCTTT
. . TRBJ1-5 TRBV5-4 CASSNRDGPNQPQHF TGTGCCAGCAGCAACCGGGACGGCCCTAATCAGCCCCAGCATTTT
TRBD2 many TRBJ2-5 TRBV7-9 CASSLAMSSGRKETQYF TGTGCCAGCAGCTTAGCTATGTCTAGCGGGAGAAAAGAGACCCAGTACTTC
. many TRBJ1-1 TRBV11-2 CASTTSGRNTEAFF TGTGCCAGCACTACCTCTGGCAGAAACACTGAAGCTTTCTTT
. few TRBJ1-2 TRBV20-1 CSAISRGQEDGYTF TGCAGTGCTATTTCTCGGGGGCAAGAAGATGGCTACACCTTC
. . TRBJ1-1 TRBV29-1 CSVGGRGSEAFF TGCAGCGTTGGGGGCAGGGGTAGTGAAGCTTTCTTT
. many TRBJ2-5 TRBV28 CASSLSGRAPRETQYF TGTGCCAGCAGTTTAAGCGGCCGGGCCCCGCGGGAGACCCAGTACTTC
. many TRBJ2-2 TRBV11-2 CASYLRNTGELFF TGTGCCAGCTACCTTAGGAACACCGGGGAGCTGTTTTTT
. . TRBJ1-4 TRBV28 CASSLGRYGEKLFF TGTGCCAGCAGTTTAGGGAGGTATGGCGAAAAACTGTTTTTT
. . TRBJ1-2 TRBV24-1 CATSKRYYGYTF TGTGCCACCTCCAAGAGGTACTATGGCTACACCTTC
TRBD1 few TRBJ2-1 TRBV24-1 CATSDLTGVPSDEQFF TGTGCCACCAGTGATCTCACAGGGGTTCCCTCGGATGAGCAGTTCTTC